This T cell receptor (beta chain) is drawn from a study of blood T cell repertoires in COVID-19. Study details: COVID-19 samples, acute and convalescent, were from the United States, Italy and Spain.

Sequenced by immunoSEQ multiplex PCR; TCRdb stores in-frame clones only, minus some. The sample has approximately 210,000 clones; more than 75% are singletons. V shed 2 bases and J 1 base; nucleotides not matched to a gene: 2. The CDR3 covers 16 residues. CDR1 SGHTA and CDR2 FQGTGA come from the germline V gene. This chain uses TRBV7-3 with TRBJ2-2, with 9 bases matching TRBD2. The source is a man in his thirties or forties with acute COVID-19. Sequenced material: PBMCs or T cells enriched from blood (not recorded which). The CDR3 region has the DNA TGTGCCAGCAGCTTAGCGGGGGGGATGAACACCGGGGAGCTGTTTTTT. This translates into CASSLAGGMNTGELFF.